This passage covers 22 T cell receptor beta chains from one sample sequenced in a study of blood T cell repertoires in COVID-19. The assay was immunoSEQ multiplex PCR, and TCRdb's table has in-frame clones only and misses some. The table has more than 60,000 clones, 70% to 90% seen once; the top ten hold around 9.1%. The sample consisted of PBMCs or T cells enriched from blood (not recorded which). The receptors originated from a woman aged 35 to 49 who had recovered from COVID-19.

The rearrangement joins TRBV5-8 to TRBJ1-6, with D possibly being TRBD1 (6 bases). Germline V lookup: CDR1 SGHTS, CDR2 YDEGEE. V was clipped by 0 bases and J by 9 bases, with 13 bases between them. CDR3 length: 15 residues. This CDR3 reads CASSLGGGGGSPLHF. For the CDR3, the DNA is TGTGCCAGCAGCTTGGGGGGCGGGGGCGGTTCACCCCTCCACTTT.

In this sample, this clone turned up once. J is TRBJ2-1 and V is TRBV14, with a possible D match to TRBD1 (6 bases). The CDR3 contains 13 residues. V lost 2 bases to trimming and J lost 6 bases, with 8 bases between them. Germline loops: CDR1 SGHDN, CDR2 FVKESK. Here the CDR3 reads CASSQSRGNEQFF. The CDR3 bases are TGTGCCAGCAGCCAATCCAGGGGCAATGAGCAGTTCTTC. The full variable domain, rest sourced from reference TRBV14 and TRBJ2-1, is EAGVTQFPSHSVIEKGQTVTLRCDPISGHDNLYWYRRVMGKEIKFLLHFVKESKQDESGMPNNRFLAERTGGTYSTLKVQPAELEDSGVYFCASSQSRGNEQFFGPGTRLTVL.

The CDR3: CASTSGSHSNQPQHF. The CDR3 DNA is TGTGCCAGCACCTCGGGAAGTCATAGCAATCAGCCCCAGCATTTT. The chain couples TRBV6-6 to TRBJ1-5; D uncertain. The CDR3 spans 15 residues. Trimming took 7 bases from V and 0 from J, leaving 13 bases between them. CDR1 is MNHNY and CDR2 is SVGAGI in the germline V gene (reference sequence).

The chain has TRBV5-1 and TRBJ1-2; TRBD1 matches 7 bases. CDR1 and CDR2 from the germline V gene are SGHRS and YFSETQ. J lost 6 bases, V lost 0 bases, and 2 bases had no gene match. This CDR3 comprises 13 residues. This CDR3 is CASSLAGTDGYTF. CDR3 DNA sequence: TGCGCCAGCAGCTTGGCCGGGACAGATGGCTACACCTTC.

This sequence joins TRBV3-1 (or the pseudogene TRBV3-2) and TRBJ1-2; D is undetermined. CDR3 length: 15 amino acids. V lost 3 bases, J lost 4 bases, and 15 bases lay in between. Looked up from germline, CDR1 is LGHDT and CDR2 is YNNKEL (reference sequence). The CDR3 is CASSHTPHSAYGYTF. Written as DNA, the CDR3 is TGTGCCAGCAGCCATACCCCACATTCCGCCTATGGCTACACCTTC.

This chain joins TRBV29-1 and TRBJ1-2, with D perhaps TRBD1 (5 bases). The CDR3 is 15 residues long. Germline V gene sequence: CDR1 SQVTM, CDR2 ANQGSEA. Between the trimmed V and J ends, which lost 0 bases and 3 bases, there was a span of 14 bases. The CDR3 sequence: CSVEDPRGNDYGYTF. DNA for the CDR3: TGCAGCGTTGAAGATCCTAGGGGAAACGACTATGGCTACACCTTC.

V gene TRBV18 combines with J gene TRBJ1-1; 7 bases agree with TRBD1. There are 13 residues in the CDR3. The germline gives CDR1 KGHSH, CDR2 LQKENI. V shed 5 bases, J shed 11 bases, and the junction held 11 bases outside the gene matches. CDR3 in DNA: TGTGCCAGCTCAGGAGGACAGGATCCGGCCGCTTTCTTT. This encodes CASSGGQDPAAFF.

This clone has only one observation. The chain combines TRBV20-1 with TRBJ1-2; D gene ambiguous. The CDR3 consists of 14 residues. With 3 bases removed from V and 2 bases from J, the gap between germline ends came to 13 bases. The germline V gene encodes CDR1 DFQATT and CDR2 SNEGSKA (reference sequence). CDR3 DNA: TGCAGTGCTAGTGTGGGCCTGACCAACTATGGCTACACCTTC. Its protein is CSASVGLTNYGYTF.

The chain recombines TRBV6-4 with TRBJ1-1; TRBD1 might be the D (5 bases). The germline V and J ends were trimmed by 0 bases and 4 bases, with 18 bases remaining between them. The CDR3 is 17 amino acids. The germline gives CDR1 MRHNA, CDR2 SNTAGT. CDR3 nucleotide sequence: TGTGCCAGCAGTGACTCGACGTATGTACAGGTCAGCACTGAAGCTTTCTTT. Protein sequence: CASSDSTYVQVSTEAFF.

DNA for the CDR3: TGTGCCAGCAGACAGGGGATTAATACCGGGGAGCTGTTTTTT. Protein: CASRQGINTGELFF. The genes are TRBV2 and TRBJ2-2, with 7 bases identical to TRBD1. After removal of 6 bases from V and 5 bases from J, the junction contained 6 bases not matched to a gene. CDR3 length: 14 residues. Looked up from germline, CDR1 is SNHLY and CDR2 is FYNNEI.

This chain joins TRBV29-1 and TRBJ2-7, with TRBD2 matching 7 bases. The CDR3 has 12 amino acids. The V gene end was trimmed by 4 bases and the J gene end by 6 bases; junction bases not matched to a gene: 6. Germline V gives CDR1 SQVTM, CDR2 ANQGSEA. This CDR3 is CSVAGPGGEQYF. The CDR3 nucleotides read TGCAGCGTTGCTGGGCCGGGGGGCGAGCAGTACTTC.

The chain is built from TRBV6-5 and TRBJ1-6; TRBD1 is a possible D gene (5 bases). The CDR3 has 16 amino acids. Germline V gives CDR1 MNHEY, CDR2 SVGAGI. V lost 0 bases and J 8 bases, leaving 14 bases between the germline ends. In DNA form, the CDR3 reads TGTGCCAGCAGTTACTCTACGGGGGGAGCCGATTCACCCCTCCACTTT. Translated: CASSYSTGGADSPLHF.

This chain connects TRBV4-1 to TRBJ2-3; 7 positions agree with TRBD1. CDR3 length equals 19 residues. Unmatched junction bases numbered 18, after V lost 2 bases and J lost 4 bases. Germline V gene lookup returns CDR1 MGHRA and CDR2 YSYEKL. The CDR3 here is CASSQSPPAGTAEADTQYF. DNA for the CDR3: TGCGCCAGCAGCCAATCTCCCCCGGCCGGGACAGCCGAAGCAGATACGCAGTATTTT.

The genes are TRBV7-8 and TRBJ1-1; maybe TRBD1 (6 bases). The germline V and J ends were trimmed by 1 base and 3 bases, with 15 bases remaining between them. The CDR3 sequence is 16 residues long. In germline, CDR1 is SGHVS, CDR2 FQNEAQ. CDR3 amino acids: CASSLVRGRGDTEAFF. For the CDR3, the DNA is TGTGCCAGCAGCTTAGTTCGAGGCAGGGGAGACACTGAAGCTTTCTTT.

This chain connects TRBV5-4 to TRBJ1-1; TRBD1 might be the D (6 bases). Trimming pared 1 base from V and 1 base from J, leaving 11 bases between. Germline CDR1 SGHNT, CDR2 YYREEE (reference sequence). This CDR3 contains 15 residues. CDR3 DNA: TGTGCCAGCAGCTTGATAGGGACACAGAACACTGAAGCTTTCTTT. Encoded protein: CASSLIGTQNTEAFF.

The V and J genes are TRBV7-9 and TRBJ1-4; possible D gene TRBD1, 6 bases. This CDR3 spans 15 amino acids. Germline V CDR1 and CDR2: SEHNR, FQNEAQ (reference sequence). V lost 3 bases and J 7 bases, leaving 15 bases between the germline ends. For the CDR3, the DNA is TGTGCCAGCAGCTTGTTTTTGGGGGCCAGTGAAAAACTGTTTTTT. Its translation: CASSLFLGASEKLFF.

This chain joins TRBV19 and TRBJ1-3, with no clear D. CDR1 and CDR2 (germline): LNHDA, SQIVND (reference sequence). There are 15 residues in the CDR3. V lost 3 bases and J 0 bases, leaving 9 bases between the germline ends. As DNA, the CDR3 is TGTGCCAGTAGTATTCGGGAGAGCTCTGGAAACACCATATATTTT. Its protein is CASSIRESSGNTIYF.

This clone was found once. The chain is built from TRBV5-1 and TRBJ2-7, with 7 bases matching TRBD1. This CDR3 contains 14 residues. V lost 3 bases and J lost 2; bases outside the gene matches: 5. CDR1 and CDR2 (germline): SGHRS, YFSETQ. The CDR3 bases are TGCGCCAGCAGCTGGACAGGAAACCCCTACGAGCAGTACTTC. This translates into CASSWTGNPYEQYF.

The chain employs TRBV11-2 and TRBJ1-1; D uncertain. V lost 5 bases, J lost 3 bases, and 13 bases lay in between. The CDR3 extends over 14 amino acids. Germline V gene sequence: CDR1 SGHAT, CDR2 FQNNGV. In nucleotides, the CDR3 is TGTGCCAGCAGCACCCGGGTGGCGGACACTGAAGCTTTCTTT. Residues: CASSTRVADTEAFF.

This clone was picked up one time. Written as DNA, the CDR3 is TGTGCCAGCAGTTATGGAGACAGATTTCCAGGAAACACCATATATTTT. The encoded protein is CASSYGDRFPGNTIYF. The chain carries TRBV6-6 and TRBJ1-3, with D perhaps matching TRBD1 (5 bases). Looked up from germline, CDR1 is MNHNY and CDR2 is SVGAGI (reference sequence). The ends were cut back, 3 bases at V and 4 bases at J, with 16 bases in the middle. CDR3 length: 16 residues.

The V gene is TRBV10-3, the J gene TRBJ2-4; TRBD1 agrees at 8 bases. Germline CDR1 and CDR2: ENHRY and SYGVKD. CDR3 length equals 16 residues. Unmatched junction bases numbered 9, after V lost 2 bases and J lost 6 bases. The CDR3 nucleotides read TGTGCCATCAGTGAGGAGGGCAGGGGGCATGGAAACATTCAGTACTTC. It is translated as CAISEEGRGHGNIQYF.

This clone was seen only once. The chain has TRBV19 and TRBJ1-2; D not certain. V was trimmed by 5 bases and J by 4 bases, leaving 17 bases between them. This CDR3 comprises 15 residues. Germline CDR1 is LNHDA and CDR2 is SQIVND (reference sequence). CDR3 nucleotide sequence: TGTGCCAGTAGTCTCTCCCCCGCGGATCGCTATGGCTACACCTTC. Its translation is CASSLSPADRYGYTF.